This entry concerns a single TCR beta chain. Its specificity is not known. CDR1 is SQVTM, CDR2 ANQGSEA, per germline. This CDR3 spans 16 amino acids. Trimming took off 3 bases at V and 4 bases at J, with 20 bases between the two ends. This entry comes from a study of blood T cells in healthy people across ages. Through a sample-barcoded 5' primer and a J-beta primer mix, a second PCR was run for roughly 7 to 11 cycles. TCRdb processed the 5' RACE reads anew with MiXCR; each CDR3 protein has one entry. The sample has about 1.6 million distinct CDR3 sequences; 30% to 35% are singletons. Overall study findings and caveats: TCR beta diversity, measured per million T cells, fell in a roughly linear way with age. It was the long-lived donors that had more naive CD4+ cells and higher diversity than aged donors. No conclusive comparison of naive versus antigen-experienced cells was possible with unsorted PBMCs.

This TCR came from a woman between 25 and 40 years old in good health. Specimen: blood. The genes are TRBV29-1 and TRBJ2-3; possibly TRBD2 for D (5 bases). The CDR3 spells CSVESGKRVEADTQYF. The CDR3, as DNA: TGCAGCGTTGAGTCGGGTAAGAGGGTTGAGGCAGATACGCAGTATTTT.